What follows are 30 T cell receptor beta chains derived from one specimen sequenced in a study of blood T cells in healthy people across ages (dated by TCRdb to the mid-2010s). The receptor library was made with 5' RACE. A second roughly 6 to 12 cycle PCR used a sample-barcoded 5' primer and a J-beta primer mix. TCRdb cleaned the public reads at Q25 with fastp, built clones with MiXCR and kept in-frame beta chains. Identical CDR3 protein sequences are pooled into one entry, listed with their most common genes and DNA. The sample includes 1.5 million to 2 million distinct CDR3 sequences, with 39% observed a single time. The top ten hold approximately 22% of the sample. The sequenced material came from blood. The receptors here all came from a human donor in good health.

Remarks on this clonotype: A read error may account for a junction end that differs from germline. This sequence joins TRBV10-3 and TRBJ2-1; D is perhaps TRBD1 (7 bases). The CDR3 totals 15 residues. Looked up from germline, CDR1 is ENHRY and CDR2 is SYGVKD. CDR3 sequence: CAISDLGRGDNGQFF. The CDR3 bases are TGTGCCATCAGTGATTTGGGCAGGGGGGACAATGGGCAGTTCTTC.

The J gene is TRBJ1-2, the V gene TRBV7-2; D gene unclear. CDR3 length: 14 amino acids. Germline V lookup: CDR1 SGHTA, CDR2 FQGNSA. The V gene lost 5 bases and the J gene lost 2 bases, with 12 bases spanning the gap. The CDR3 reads CASSHPVPNYGYTF. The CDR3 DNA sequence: TGTGCCAGCAGCCATCCCGTACCGAACTATGGCTACACCTTC.

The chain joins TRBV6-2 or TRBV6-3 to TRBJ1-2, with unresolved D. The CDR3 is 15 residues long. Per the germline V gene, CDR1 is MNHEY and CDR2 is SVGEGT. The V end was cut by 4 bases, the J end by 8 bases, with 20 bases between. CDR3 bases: TGTGCCAGCAGTTCCCTCCGAAGGGATCGTTACGGCTACACCTTC. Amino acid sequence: CASSSLRRDRYGYTF.

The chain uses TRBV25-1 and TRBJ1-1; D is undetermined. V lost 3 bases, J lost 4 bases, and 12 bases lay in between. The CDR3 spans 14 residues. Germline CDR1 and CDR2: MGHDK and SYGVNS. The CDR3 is CASSEGRRVTEAFF. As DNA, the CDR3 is TGTGCCAGCAGTGAGGGTCGGAGAGTCACTGAAGCTTTCTTT. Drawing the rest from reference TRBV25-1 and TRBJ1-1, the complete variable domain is EADIYQTPRYLVIGTGKKITLECSQTMGHDKMYWYQQDPGMELHLIHYSYGVNSTEKGDLSSESTVSRIRTEHFPLTLESARPSHTSQYLCASSEGRRVTEAFFGQGTRLTVV.

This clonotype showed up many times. This CDR3 is CASSLAPGANVLTF. CDR3 coding DNA: TGTGCCAGCAGTTTAGCTCCTGGGGCCAACGTCCTGACTTTC. The chain is built from TRBV12-3 or TRBV12-4 and TRBJ2-6; D gene unclear. The CDR3 length is 14 residues. V was clipped by 0 bases and J by 2 bases, with 2 bases between them.

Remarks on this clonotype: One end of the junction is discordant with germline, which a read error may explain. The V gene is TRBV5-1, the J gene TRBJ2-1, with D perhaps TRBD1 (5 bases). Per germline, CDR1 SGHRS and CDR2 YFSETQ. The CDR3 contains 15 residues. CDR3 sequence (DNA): TGCGCCGGCAGCTTACAGACAGTAGGCGGCAATGAGCAGTTCTTC. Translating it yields CAGSLQTVGGNEQFF.

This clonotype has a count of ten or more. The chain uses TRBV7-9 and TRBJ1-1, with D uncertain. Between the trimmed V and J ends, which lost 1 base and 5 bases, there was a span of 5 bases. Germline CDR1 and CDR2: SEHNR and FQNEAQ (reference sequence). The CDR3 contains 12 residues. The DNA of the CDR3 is TGTGCCAGCAGCTTAGGAAGTACTGAAGCTTTCTTT. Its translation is CASSLGSTEAFF. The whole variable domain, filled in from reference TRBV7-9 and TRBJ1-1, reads DTGVSQNPRHKITKRGQNVTFRCDPISEHNRLYWYRQTLGQGPEFLTYFQNEAQLEKSRLLSDRFSAERPKGSFSTLEIQRTEQGDSAMYLCASSLGSTEAFFGQGTRLTVV.

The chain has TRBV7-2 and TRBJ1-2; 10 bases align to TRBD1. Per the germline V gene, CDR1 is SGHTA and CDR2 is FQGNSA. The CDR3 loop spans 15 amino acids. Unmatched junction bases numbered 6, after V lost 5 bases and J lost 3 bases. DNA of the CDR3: TGTGCCAGCAGCCAGACAGGGGGCGTGGACTATGGCTACACCTTC. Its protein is CASSQTGGVDYGYTF.

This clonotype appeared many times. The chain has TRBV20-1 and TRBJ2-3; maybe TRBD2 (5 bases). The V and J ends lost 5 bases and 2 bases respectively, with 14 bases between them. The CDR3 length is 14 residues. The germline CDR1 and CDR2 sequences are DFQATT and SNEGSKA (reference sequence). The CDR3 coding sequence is TGCAGTGCTCTCCGCGCGGAGGACACAGATACGCAGTATTTT. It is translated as CSALRAEDTDTQYF.

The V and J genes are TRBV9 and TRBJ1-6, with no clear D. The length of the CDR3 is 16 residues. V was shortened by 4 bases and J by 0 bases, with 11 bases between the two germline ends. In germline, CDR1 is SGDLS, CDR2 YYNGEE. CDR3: CASSTTSSSYNSPLHF. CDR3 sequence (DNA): TGTGCCAGCAGCACCACTTCCAGCTCCTATAATTCACCCCTCCACTTT.

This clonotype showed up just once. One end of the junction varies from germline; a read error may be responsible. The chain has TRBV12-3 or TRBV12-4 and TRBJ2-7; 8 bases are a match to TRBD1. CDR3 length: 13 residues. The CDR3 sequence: CVSRPDRAYEQYF. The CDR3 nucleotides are TGTGTCAGCAGGCCGGACAGGGCCTACGAGCAGTACTTC.

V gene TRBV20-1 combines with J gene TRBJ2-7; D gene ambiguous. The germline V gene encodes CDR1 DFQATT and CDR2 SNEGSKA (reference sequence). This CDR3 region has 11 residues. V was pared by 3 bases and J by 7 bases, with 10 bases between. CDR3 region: CSASQWEEQYF. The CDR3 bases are TGCAGTGCTAGTCAGTGGGAAGAGCAGTACTTC.

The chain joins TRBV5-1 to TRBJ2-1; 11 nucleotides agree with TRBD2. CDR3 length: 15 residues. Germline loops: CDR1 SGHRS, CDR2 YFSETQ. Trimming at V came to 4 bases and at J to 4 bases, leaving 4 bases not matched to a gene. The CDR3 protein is CASSEGTSGYNEQFF. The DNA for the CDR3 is TGCGCCAGCAGCGAAGGGACTAGCGGATACAATGAGCAGTTCTTC.

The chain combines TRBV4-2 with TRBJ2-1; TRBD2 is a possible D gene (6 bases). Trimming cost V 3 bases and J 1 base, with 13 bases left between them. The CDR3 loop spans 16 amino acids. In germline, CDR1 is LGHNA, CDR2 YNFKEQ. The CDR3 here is CASSQGLQGSYNEQFF. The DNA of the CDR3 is TGTGCCAGCAGCCAGGGACTCCAAGGGTCCTACAATGAGCAGTTCTTC.

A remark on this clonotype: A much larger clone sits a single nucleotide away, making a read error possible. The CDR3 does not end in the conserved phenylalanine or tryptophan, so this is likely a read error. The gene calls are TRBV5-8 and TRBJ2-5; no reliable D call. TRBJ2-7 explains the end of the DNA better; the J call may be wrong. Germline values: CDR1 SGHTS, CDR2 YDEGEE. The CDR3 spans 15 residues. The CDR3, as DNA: TGTGCCAGCAGCTTGGTCGGCCTGAGCTCCTACGAGCAGTACTGC. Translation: CASSLVGLSSYEQYC.

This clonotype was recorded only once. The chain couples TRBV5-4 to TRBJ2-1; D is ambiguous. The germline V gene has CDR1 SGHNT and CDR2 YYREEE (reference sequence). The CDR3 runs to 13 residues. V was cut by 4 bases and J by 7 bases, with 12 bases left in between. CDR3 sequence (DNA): TGTGCCAGCAGCGATCAGCGTGGGAATGAGCAGTTCTTC. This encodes CASSDQRGNEQFF. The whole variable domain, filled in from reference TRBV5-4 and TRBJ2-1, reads ETGVTQSPTHLIKTRGQQVTLRCSSQSGHNTVSWYQQALGQGPQFIFQYYREEENGRGNFPPRFSGLQFPNYSSELNVNALELDDSALYLCASSDQRGNEQFFGPGTRLTVL.

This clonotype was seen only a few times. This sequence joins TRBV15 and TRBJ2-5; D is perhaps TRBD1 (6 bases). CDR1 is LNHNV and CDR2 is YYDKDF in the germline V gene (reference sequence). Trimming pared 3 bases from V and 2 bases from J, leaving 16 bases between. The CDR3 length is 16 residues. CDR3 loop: CATSRGLQGQQETQYF. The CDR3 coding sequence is TGTGCCACCAGCAGGGGTCTACAGGGCCAACAAGAGACCCAGTACTTC.

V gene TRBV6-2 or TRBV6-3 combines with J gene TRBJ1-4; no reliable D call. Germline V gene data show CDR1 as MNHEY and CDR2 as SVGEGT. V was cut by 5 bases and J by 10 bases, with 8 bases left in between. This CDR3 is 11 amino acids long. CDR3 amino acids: CASSTAGKLFF. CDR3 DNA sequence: TGTGCCAGCAGTACAGCAGGAAAACTGTTTTTT.

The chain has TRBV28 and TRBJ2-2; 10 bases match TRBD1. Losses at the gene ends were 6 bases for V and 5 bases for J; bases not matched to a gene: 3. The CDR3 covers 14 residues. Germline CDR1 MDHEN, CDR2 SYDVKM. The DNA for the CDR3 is TGTGCCAGCAGACGGGACAGGGGAACCGGGGAGCTGTTTTTT. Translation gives CASRRDRGTGELFF.

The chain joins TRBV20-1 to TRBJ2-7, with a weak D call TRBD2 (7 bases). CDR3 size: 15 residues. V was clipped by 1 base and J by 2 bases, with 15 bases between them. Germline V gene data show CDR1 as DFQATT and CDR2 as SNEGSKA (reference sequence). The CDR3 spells CSARGAGGPTYEQYF. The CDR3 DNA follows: TGCAGTGCTAGAGGGGCCGGGGGGCCCACCTACGAGCAGTACTTC.

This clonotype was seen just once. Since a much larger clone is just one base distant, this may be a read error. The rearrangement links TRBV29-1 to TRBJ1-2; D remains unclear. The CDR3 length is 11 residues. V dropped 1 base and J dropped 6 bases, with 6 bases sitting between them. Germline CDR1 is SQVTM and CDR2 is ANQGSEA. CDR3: CSVEGADGYTF. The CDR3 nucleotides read TGCAGCGTTGAAGGGGCAGATGGCTACACCTTC.

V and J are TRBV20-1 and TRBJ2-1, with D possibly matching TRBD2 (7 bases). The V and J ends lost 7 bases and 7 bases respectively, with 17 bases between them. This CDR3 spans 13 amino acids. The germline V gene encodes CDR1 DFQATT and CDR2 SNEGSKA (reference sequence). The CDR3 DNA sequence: TGCAGTGTTGCTCGGGGGGCCGGGAATGAGCAGTTCTTC. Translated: CSVARGAGNEQFF.

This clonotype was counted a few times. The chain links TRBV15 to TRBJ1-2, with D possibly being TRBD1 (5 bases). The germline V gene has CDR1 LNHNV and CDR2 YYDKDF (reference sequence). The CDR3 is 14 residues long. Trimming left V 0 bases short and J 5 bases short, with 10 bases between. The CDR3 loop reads CATSRDRGLYGYTF. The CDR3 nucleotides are TGTGCCACCAGCAGAGATAGGGGCCTTTATGGCTACACCTTC. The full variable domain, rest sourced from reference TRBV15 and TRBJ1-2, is DAMVIQNPRYQVTQFGKPVTLSCSQTLNHNVMYWYQQKSSQAPKLLFHYYDKDFNNEADTPDNFQSRRPNTSFCFLDIRSPGLGDTAMYLCATSRDRGLYGYTFGSGTRLTVV.

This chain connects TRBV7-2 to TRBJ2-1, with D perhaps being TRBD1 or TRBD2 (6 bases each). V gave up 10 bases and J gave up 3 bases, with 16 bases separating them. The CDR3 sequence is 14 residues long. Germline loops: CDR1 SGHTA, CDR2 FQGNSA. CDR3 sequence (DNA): TGTGCCACTCAGTTCGGGGGCGACTACAATGAGCAGTTCTTC. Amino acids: CATQFGGDYNEQFF. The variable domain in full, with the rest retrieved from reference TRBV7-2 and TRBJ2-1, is GAGVSQSPSNKVTEKGKDVELRCDPISGHTALYWYRQSLGQGLEFLIYFQGNSAPDKSGLPSDRFSAERTGGSVSTLTIQRTQQEDSAVYLCATQFGGDYNEQFFGPGTRLTVL.

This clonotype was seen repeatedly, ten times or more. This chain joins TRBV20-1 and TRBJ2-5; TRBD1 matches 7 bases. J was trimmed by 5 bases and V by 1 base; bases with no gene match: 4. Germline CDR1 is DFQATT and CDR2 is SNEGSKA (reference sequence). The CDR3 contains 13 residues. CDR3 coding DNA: TGCAGTGCTAGAGGACAGGGATATGAGACCCAGTACTTC. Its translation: CSARGQGYETQYF.

CDR3 nucleotides: TGTGCCAGCAGCCCGATAATAGACAGGGTAGGGGAAAAACTGTTTTTT. This translates into CASSPIIDRVGEKLFF. The chain recombines TRBV4-2 with TRBJ1-4; 7 bases fit TRBD1. Germline V CDR1 and CDR2: LGHNA, YNFKEQ. Trimming took 4 bases from V and 8 from J; bases not matched to a gene: 13. The CDR3 is 16 amino acids.

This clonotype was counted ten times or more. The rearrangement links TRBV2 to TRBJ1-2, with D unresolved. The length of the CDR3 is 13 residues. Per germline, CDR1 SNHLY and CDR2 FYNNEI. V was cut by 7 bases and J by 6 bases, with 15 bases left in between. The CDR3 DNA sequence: TGTGCCAGCACGGCTCTAACTGGAGATGGCTACACCTTC. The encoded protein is CASTALTGDGYTF.

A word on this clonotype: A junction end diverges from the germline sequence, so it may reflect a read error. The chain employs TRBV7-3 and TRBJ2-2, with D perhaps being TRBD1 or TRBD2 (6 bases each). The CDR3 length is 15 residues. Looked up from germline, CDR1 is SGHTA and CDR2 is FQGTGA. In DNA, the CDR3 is TGTGCCAGCAGCCCCCTTGGAGGGGACACCAGGGAGCTGTTTTTT. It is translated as CASSPLGGDTRELFF. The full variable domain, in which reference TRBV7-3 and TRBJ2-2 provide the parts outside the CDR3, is GAGVSQTPSNKVTEKGKYVELRCDPISGHTALYWYRQSLGQGPEFLIYFQGTGAADDSGLPNDRFFAVRPEGSVSTLKIQRTERGDSAVYLCASSPLGGDTRELFFGEGSRLTVL.

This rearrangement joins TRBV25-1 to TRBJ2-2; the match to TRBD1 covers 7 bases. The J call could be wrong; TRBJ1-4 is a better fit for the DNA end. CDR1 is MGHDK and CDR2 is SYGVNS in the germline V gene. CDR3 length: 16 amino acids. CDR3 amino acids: CASSDEARGLSVKLFF. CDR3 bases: TGTGCCAGCAGTGACGAAGCTAGGGGGCTGTCTGTAAAACTGTTTTTT.

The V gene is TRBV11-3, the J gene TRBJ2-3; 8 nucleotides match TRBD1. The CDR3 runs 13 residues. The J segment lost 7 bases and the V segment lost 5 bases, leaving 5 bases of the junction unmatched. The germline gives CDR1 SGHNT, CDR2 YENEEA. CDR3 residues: CASSAGTGYTQYF. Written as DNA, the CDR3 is TGTGCCAGCAGCGCCGGGACAGGATATACGCAGTATTTT.